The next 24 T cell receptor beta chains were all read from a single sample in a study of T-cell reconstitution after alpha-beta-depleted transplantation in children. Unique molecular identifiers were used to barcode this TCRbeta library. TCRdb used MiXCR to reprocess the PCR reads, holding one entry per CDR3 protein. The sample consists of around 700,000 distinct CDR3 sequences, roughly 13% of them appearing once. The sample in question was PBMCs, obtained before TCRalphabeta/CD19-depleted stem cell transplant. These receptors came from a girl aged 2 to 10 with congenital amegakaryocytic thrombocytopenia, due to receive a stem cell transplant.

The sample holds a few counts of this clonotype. CDR3 in DNA: TGTGCCTCCCGGGATACAGATACGCAGTATTTT. This codes for CASRDTDTQYF. V and J are TRBV7-9 and TRBJ2-3; perhaps TRBD2 as D (5 bases). CDR3 size: 11 residues. The germline V gene has CDR1 SEHNR and CDR2 FQNEAQ (reference sequence). V lost 11 bases to trimming and J lost 3 bases, with 9 bases between them.

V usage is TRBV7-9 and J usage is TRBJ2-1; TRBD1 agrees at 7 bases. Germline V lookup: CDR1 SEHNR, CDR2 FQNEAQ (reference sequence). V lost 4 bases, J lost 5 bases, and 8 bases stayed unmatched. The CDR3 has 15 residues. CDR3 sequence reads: CASSSILGQDNEQFF. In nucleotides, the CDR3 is TGTGCCAGCAGCTCAATCCTCGGACAGGACAATGAGCAGTTCTTC.

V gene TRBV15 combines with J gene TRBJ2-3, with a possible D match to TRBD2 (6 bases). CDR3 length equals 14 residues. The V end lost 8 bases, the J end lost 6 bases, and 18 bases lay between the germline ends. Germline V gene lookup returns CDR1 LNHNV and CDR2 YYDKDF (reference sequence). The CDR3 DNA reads TGTGCCACCTCGCATAGCGGATTTGAGGATACGCAGTATTTT. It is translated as CATSHSGFEDTQYF. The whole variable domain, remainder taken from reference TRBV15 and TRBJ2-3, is DAMVIQNPRYQVTQFGKPVTLSCSQTLNHNVMYWYQQKSSQAPKLLFHYYDKDFNNEADTPDNFQSRRPNTSFCFLDIRSPGLGDTAMYLCATSHSGFEDTQYFGPGTRLTVL.

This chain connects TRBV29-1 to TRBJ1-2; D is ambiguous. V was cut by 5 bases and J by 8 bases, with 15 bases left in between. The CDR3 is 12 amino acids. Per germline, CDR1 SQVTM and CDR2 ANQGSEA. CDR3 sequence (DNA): TGCAGCGTTTGGTCGAATTATCCAGGCTACACCTTC. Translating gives CSVWSNYPGYTF.

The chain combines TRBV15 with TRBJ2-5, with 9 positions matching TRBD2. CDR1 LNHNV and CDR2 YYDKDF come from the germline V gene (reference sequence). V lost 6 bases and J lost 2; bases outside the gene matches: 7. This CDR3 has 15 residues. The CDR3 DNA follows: TGTGCCACCAGTCTTAGCGGGAGAGGGCAAGAGACCCAGTACTTC. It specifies CATSLSGRGQETQYF.

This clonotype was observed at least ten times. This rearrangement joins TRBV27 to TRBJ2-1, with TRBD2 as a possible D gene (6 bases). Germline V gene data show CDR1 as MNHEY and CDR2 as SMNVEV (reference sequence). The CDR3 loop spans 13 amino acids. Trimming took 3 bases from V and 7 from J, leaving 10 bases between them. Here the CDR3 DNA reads TGTGCCAGCAGTTTTGTCGGGAGTAATGAGCAGTTCTTC. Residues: CASSFVGSNEQFF.

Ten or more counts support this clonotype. The CDR3 is CASTNRQGAGTDTQYF. DNA of the CDR3: TGTGCCAGCACTAACCGCCAGGGAGCGGGCACAGATACGCAGTATTTT. The rearrangement uses TRBV28 and TRBJ2-3; D tentatively fits TRBD1 or TRBD2 (5 bases each). Trimming left V 7 bases short and J 1 base short, with 18 bases between. This CDR3 is 16 amino acids long. Germline CDR1 and CDR2: MDHEN and SYDVKM.

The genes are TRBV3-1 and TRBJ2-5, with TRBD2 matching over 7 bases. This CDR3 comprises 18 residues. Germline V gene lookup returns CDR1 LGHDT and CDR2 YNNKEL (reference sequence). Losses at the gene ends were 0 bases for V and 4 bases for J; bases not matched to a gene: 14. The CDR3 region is CASSQERGRIRGSETQYF. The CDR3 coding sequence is TGTGCCAGCAGCCAAGAGCGGGGGAGGATAAGGGGATCAGAGACCCAGTACTTC.

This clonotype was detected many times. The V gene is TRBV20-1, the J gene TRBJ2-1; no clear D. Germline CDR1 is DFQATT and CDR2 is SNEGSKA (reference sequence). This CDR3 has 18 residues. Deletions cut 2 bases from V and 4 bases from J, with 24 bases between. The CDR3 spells CSARMGFVELGPYNEQFF. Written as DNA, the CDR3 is TGCAGTGCTAGAATGGGCTTTGTGGAGCTCGGGCCGTACAATGAGCAGTTCTTC.

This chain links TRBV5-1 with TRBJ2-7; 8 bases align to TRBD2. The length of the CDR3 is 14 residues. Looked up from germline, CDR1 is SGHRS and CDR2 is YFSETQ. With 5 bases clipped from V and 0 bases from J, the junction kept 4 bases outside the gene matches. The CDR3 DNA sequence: TGCGCCAGCAGACCGGGACTAGGCTCCTACGAGCAGTACTTC. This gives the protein CASRPGLGSYEQYF.

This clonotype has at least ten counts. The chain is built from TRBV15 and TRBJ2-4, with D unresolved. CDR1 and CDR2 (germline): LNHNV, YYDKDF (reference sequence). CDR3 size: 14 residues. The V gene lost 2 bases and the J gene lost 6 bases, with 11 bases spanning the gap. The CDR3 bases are TGTGCCACCAGCAGACCTAGACTGGCAAACATTCAGTACTTC. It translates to CATSRPRLANIQYF.

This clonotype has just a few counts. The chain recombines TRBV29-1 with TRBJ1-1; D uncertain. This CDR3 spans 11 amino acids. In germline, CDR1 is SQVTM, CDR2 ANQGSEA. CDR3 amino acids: CTRQGDTEAFF. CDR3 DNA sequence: TGCACCAGACAAGGTGACACTGAAGCTTTCTTT.

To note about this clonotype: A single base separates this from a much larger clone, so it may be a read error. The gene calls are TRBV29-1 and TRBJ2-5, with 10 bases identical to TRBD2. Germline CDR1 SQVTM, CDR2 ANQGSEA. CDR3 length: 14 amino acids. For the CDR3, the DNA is TGCAGCGTTGTTGAGCGGGAGGGCCAAGAGACCCACTACTTC. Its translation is CSVVEREGQETHYF.

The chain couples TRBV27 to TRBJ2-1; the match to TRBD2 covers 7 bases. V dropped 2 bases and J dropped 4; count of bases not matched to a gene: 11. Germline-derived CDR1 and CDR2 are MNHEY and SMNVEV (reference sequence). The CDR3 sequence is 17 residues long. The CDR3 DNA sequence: TGTGCCAGCAGTTTAGCAGGGCTTGGGGGGGGATACAATGAGCAGTTCTTC. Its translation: CASSLAGLGGGYNEQFF.

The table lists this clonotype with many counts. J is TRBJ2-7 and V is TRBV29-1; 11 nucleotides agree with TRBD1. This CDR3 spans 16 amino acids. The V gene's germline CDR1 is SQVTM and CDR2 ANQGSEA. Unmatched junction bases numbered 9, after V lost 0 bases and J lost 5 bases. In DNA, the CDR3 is TGCAGCGTTGAAGATTCTACAGGGACAGGGGGGGACGAGCAGTACTTC. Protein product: CSVEDSTGTGGDEQYF.

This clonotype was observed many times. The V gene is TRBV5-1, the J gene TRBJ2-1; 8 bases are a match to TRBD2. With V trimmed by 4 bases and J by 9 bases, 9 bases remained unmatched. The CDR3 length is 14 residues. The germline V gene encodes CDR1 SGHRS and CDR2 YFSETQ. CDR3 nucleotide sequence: TGCGCCAGCAGCGCCGGACTAGCTGAGGGTGAGCAGTTCTTC. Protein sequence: CASSAGLAEGEQFF.

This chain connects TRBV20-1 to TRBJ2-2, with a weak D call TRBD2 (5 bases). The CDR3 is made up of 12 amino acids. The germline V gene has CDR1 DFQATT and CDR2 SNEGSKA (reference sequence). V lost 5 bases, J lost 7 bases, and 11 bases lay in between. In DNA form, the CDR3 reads TGCAGTGCTTTCATAGCGAGCGGGGAGCTGTTTTTT. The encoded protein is CSAFIASGELFF.

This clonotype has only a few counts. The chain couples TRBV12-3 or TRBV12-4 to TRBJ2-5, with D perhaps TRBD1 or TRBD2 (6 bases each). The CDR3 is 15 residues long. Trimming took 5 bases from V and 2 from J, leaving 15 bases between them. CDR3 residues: CASSPQGTSQETQYF. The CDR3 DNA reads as TGTGCCAGCAGTCCTCAGGGGACTTCTCAAGAGACCCAGTACTTC.

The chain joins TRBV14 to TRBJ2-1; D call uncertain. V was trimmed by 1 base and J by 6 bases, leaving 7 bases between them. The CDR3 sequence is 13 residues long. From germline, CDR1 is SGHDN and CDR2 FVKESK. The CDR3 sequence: CASSQVSGNEQFF. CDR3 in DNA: TGTGCCAGCAGCCAAGTATCCGGCAATGAGCAGTTCTTC.

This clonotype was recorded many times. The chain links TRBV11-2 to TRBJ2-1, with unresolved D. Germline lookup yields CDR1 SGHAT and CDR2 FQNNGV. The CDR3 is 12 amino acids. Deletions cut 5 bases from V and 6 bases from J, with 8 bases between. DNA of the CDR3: TGTGCCAGCAGCCCCGAGCGCAATGAGCAGTTCTTC. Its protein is CASSPERNEQFF.

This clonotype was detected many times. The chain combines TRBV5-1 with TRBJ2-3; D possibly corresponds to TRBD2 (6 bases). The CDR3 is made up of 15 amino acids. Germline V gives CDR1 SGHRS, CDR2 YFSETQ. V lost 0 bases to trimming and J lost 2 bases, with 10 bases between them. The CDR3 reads CASSLVLADTDTQYF. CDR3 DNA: TGCGCCAGCAGCTTGGTGTTAGCGGACACAGATACGCAGTATTTT.

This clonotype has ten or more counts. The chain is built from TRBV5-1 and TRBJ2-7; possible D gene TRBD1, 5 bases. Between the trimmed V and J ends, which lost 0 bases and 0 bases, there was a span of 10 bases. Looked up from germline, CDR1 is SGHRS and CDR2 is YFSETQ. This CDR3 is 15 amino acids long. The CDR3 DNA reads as TGCGCCAGCAGCTTGGATCAGGGCAGCTCCTACGAGCAGTACTTC. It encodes CASSLDQGSSYEQYF.

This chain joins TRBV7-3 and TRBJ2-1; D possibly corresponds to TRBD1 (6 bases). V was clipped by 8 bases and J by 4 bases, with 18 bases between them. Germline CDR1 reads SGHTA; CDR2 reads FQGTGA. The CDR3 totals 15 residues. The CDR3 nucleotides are TGTGCCAGCGCCTCTGTCGGGACACCTTACAATGAGCAGTTCTTC. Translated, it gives CASASVGTPYNEQFF.

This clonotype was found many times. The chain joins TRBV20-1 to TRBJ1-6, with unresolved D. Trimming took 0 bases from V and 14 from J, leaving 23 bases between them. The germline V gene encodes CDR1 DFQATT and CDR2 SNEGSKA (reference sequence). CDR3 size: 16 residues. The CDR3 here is CSARDPYSAGPVSLHF. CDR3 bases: TGCAGTGCTAGAGATCCATACAGTGCTGGGCCGGTGTCCCTCCACTTT.